These 22 T cell receptor beta chains were all obtained from the same sample, sequenced in a study of control samples from healthy donors and cancer patients. Data came from immunoSEQ multiplex PCR; TCRdb stores just in-frame clones and leaves some out. The sample lists roughly 370,000 clones, over 75% occurring once. Source material: PBMCs. These receptors were obtained from a man in his forties or fifties with head and neck cancer.

The chain carries TRBV5-6 and TRBJ1-5; 9 bases line up with TRBD1. CDR3 length equals 15 residues. With V trimmed by 4 bases and J by 3 bases, 5 bases remained unmatched. Germline-derived CDR1 and CDR2 are SGHDT and YYEEEE. CDR3 nucleotides: TGTGCCAGCAGCAGGACAGGGGCCGACAATCAGCCCCAGCATTTT. Encoded protein: CASSRTGADNQPQHF.

V usage is TRBV19 and J usage is TRBJ2-1; TRBD1 matches 7 bases. The CDR3 spans 16 residues. From germline, CDR1 is LNHDA and CDR2 SQIVND (reference sequence). Losses at the gene ends were 2 bases for V and 2 bases for J; bases not matched to a gene: 6. The CDR3 coding sequence is TGTGCCAGTAGTATAAGGGGGCAAAAAGCCTACAATGAGCAGTTCTTC. Amino acid sequence: CASSIRGQKAYNEQFF.

The chain links TRBV11-2 to TRBJ2-7; D is unresolved. Trimming took 0 bases from V and 2 from J, leaving 8 bases between them. The CDR3 extends over 14 amino acids. Germline lookup yields CDR1 SGHAT and CDR2 FQNNGV. DNA of the CDR3: TGTGCCAGCAGCTTAGAGAGAGGACCCTACGAGCAGTACTTC. This encodes CASSLERGPYEQYF.

This CDR3 reads CASSLTGISTREQYF. CDR3 nucleotide sequence: TGTGCCAGCAGCTTAACCGGGATAAGTACGAGGGAGCAGTACTTC. The rearrangement links TRBV5-5 to TRBJ2-7; perhaps TRBD2 as D (5 bases). The V gene lost 2 bases and the J gene lost 7 bases, with 19 bases spanning the gap. CDR1 and CDR2 from the germline V gene are SGHKS and YYEKEE (reference sequence). This CDR3 region has 15 residues.

This chain connects TRBV1 to TRBJ2-7; the D call of TRBD2 is as the table states it, not checked on the DNA. TRBV1 is tagged as a pseudogene. The CDR3 spans 19 residues. As DNA, the CDR3 is TGCACCAGCAGCCAAGTTGTGGGGACTAGCGGGAAGAGCTCCTACGAGCAGTACTTC. Its translation: CTSSQVVGTSGKSSYEQYF.

The chain carries TRBV9 and TRBJ2-7, with 8 bases matching TRBD1. The CDR3 covers 15 residues. J gave up 3 bases and V 0 bases, and 5 bases lay outside the gene matches. Germline V gene lookup returns CDR1 SGDLS and CDR2 YYNGEE. The CDR3 DNA reads as TGTGCCAGCAGCGTAGAGGCAGGGGGCCTCTACGAGCAGTACTTC. Protein sequence: CASSVEAGGLYEQYF.

This chain links TRBV29-1 with TRBJ1-1, with D possibly matching TRBD1 (5 bases). The CDR3 consists of 14 residues. The ends were cut back, 7 bases at V and 3 bases at J, with 18 bases in the middle. Per germline, CDR1 SQVTM and CDR2 ANQGSEA. CDR3 nucleotide sequence: TGCAGCGCCCTTTACGGCCCACAGGACACTGAAGCTTTCTTT. The encoded protein is CSALYGPQDTEAFF.

V is TRBV30 and J is TRBJ1-5; 10 bases agree with TRBD1. The germline V gene has CDR1 GTSNPN and CDR2 SVGIG (reference sequence). V lost 2 bases to trimming and J lost 6 bases; unmatched junction nucleotides: 4. The CDR3 spans 14 residues. Here the CDR3 reads CAWSRTGGGQPQHF. The CDR3 bases are TGTGCCTGGAGTCGGACAGGGGGAGGTCAGCCCCAGCATTTT.

The rearrangement links TRBV18 to TRBJ2-7; TRBD1 aligns across 7 bases. J gave up 3 bases and V 2 bases, and 7 bases lay outside the gene matches. This CDR3 spans 15 amino acids. CDR1 is KGHSH and CDR2 is LQKENI in the germline V gene. CDR3 residues: CASSPKTGSNYEQYF. The CDR3, as DNA: TGTGCCAGCTCACCAAAGACAGGGTCCAACTACGAGCAGTACTTC.

The V and J genes are TRBV4-1 and TRBJ2-3; D is ambiguous. The CDR3 contains 12 residues. V was clipped by 4 bases and J by 2 bases, with 4 bases between them. Per germline, CDR1 MGHRA and CDR2 YSYEKL. CDR3 nucleotide sequence: TGCGCCAGCAGCCGCGCCACAGATACGCAGTATTTT. Its translation: CASSRATDTQYF.

J is TRBJ1-2 and V is TRBV4-1; D is perhaps TRBD1 (6 bases). Germline V lookup: CDR1 MGHRA, CDR2 YSYEKL. V shed 0 bases and J shed 10 bases, with 21 bases lying between them. The CDR3 totals 16 residues. The CDR3 is CASSQEGTNYGSVYTF. The CDR3 DNA reads TGCGCCAGCAGCCAAGAAGGGACAAACTATGGCTCCGTCTACACCTTC.

V and J are TRBV5-1 and TRBJ2-7; no clear D. CDR3 length equals 14 residues. Germline assignment: CDR1 SGHRS and CDR2 YFSETQ. Trimming removed 4 bases from V and 3 bases from J, with 14 bases in between. The CDR3 sequence: CASSTESVSYEQYF. In nucleotides, the CDR3 is TGCGCCAGCAGCACTGAGTCTGTGAGCTACGAGCAGTACTTC.

This sequence joins TRBV28 and TRBJ2-7, with 8 nucleotides matching TRBD2. The CDR3 has 19 amino acids. Germline V lookup: CDR1 MDHEN, CDR2 SYDVKM. J was trimmed by 1 base and V by 0 bases; bases with no gene match: 14. The CDR3 is CASSLWGGKRGPTSYEQYF. The DNA of the CDR3 is TGTGCCAGCAGTTTATGGGGTGGGAAGCGGGGGCCGACTTCCTACGAGCAGTACTTC. Variable domain in full (rest from reference TRBV28 and TRBJ2-7): DVKVTQSSRYLVKRTGEKVFLECVQDMDHENMFWYRQDPGLGLRLIYFSYDVKMKEKGDIPEGYSVSREKKERFSLILESASTNQTSMYLCASSLWGGKRGPTSYEQYFGPGTRLTVT.

The chain couples TRBV28 to TRBJ2-1; tentatively, D is TRBD1 (6 bases). CDR3 length equals 16 residues. Germline CDR1 and CDR2: MDHEN and SYDVKM. Trimming pared 4 bases from V and 3 bases from J, leaving 16 bases between. CDR3 residues: CASSSPGRGHYNEQFF. In DNA, the CDR3 is TGTGCCAGCAGTTCCCCGGGCAGGGGACACTACAATGAGCAGTTCTTC.

The chain is built from TRBV5-1 and TRBJ2-3, with D possibly called TRBD1 or TRBD2 (5 bases each). CDR3 size: 14 residues. Germline CDR1 SGHRS, CDR2 YFSETQ. Trimming cost V 0 bases and J 6 bases, with 11 bases left between them. In DNA form, the CDR3 reads TGCGCCAGCAGCTTGGCCATAGGGGAGGATACGCAGTATTTT. Its protein is CASSLAIGEDTQYF. The variable domain in full, with the rest retrieved from reference TRBV5-1 and TRBJ2-3, is KAGVTQTPRYLIKTRGQQVTLSCSPISGHRSVSWYQQTPGQGLQFLFEYFSETQRNKGNFPGRFSGRQFSNSRSEMNVSTLELGDSALYLCASSLAIGEDTQYFGPGTRLTVL.

The chain employs TRBV5-1 and TRBJ1-4; tentatively, D is TRBD1 (5 bases). Trimming took off 1 base at V and 6 bases at J, with 13 bases between the two ends. Germline V gives CDR1 SGHRS, CDR2 YFSETQ. CDR3 length: 15 amino acids. CDR3 sequence (DNA): TGCGCCAGCAGCTTGATGCCCGGGACGGATGAAAAACTGTTTTTT. Translation: CASSLMPGTDEKLFF.

The chain recombines TRBV11-2 with TRBJ2-2; TRBD2 matches 10 bases. The CDR3 extends over 16 amino acids. CDR1 SGHAT and CDR2 FQNNGV come from the germline V gene. J lost 1 base, V lost 5 bases, and 4 bases had no gene match. This CDR3 is CASSRIAGGNTGELFF. CDR3 nucleotides: TGTGCCAGCAGCCGGATAGCGGGAGGGAACACCGGGGAGCTGTTTTTT.

This clone was detected once. The rearrangement links TRBV7-8 to TRBJ1-1; TRBD1 matches at 7 bases. Per germline, CDR1 SGHVS and CDR2 FQNEAQ. This CDR3 has 15 residues. V lost 2 bases, J lost 5 bases, and 8 bases stayed unmatched. CDR3 DNA sequence: TGTGCCAGCAGCTTAATAGTCAGGGGGGGGACTGAAGCTTTCTTT. Amino acids: CASSLIVRGGTEAFF. The full variable domain, rest sourced from reference TRBV7-8 and TRBJ1-1, is GAGVSQSPRYKVAKRGQDVALRCDPISGHVSLFWYQQALGQGPEFLTYFQNEAQLDKSGLPSDRFFAERPEGSVSTLKIQRTQQEDSAVYLCASSLIVRGGTEAFFGQGTRLTVV.

V usage is TRBV27 and J usage is TRBJ2-7; D gene uncertain. Trimming removed 2 bases from V and 6 bases from J, with 11 bases in between. Germline CDR1 and CDR2: MNHEY and SMNVEV (reference sequence). The CDR3 covers 13 residues. CDR3 bases: TGTGCCAGCAGTTTACCCAACACGGTCGAGCAGTACTTC. Its protein product is CASSLPNTVEQYF.

V is TRBV21-1 and J is TRBJ2-7; TRBD1 reflects the table's D call only, with no check against the DNA. TRBV21-1 has pseudogene status. The CDR3 extends over 12 amino acids. The CDR3 reads CASPDRFHEQYF. In DNA form, the CDR3 reads TGTGCCAGCCCGGACAGGTTCCACGAGCAGTACTTC.

CDR3 protein: CASSFRGGNYEQYF. Here the CDR3 DNA reads TGTGCCAGCAGCTTCCGAGGGGGCAACTACGAGCAGTACTTC. V and J are TRBV11-2 and TRBJ2-7; 7 bases match TRBD1. V trimming: 3 bases; J trimming: 3 bases; junction bases outside the gene matches: 5. Germline CDR1 reads SGHAT; CDR2 reads FQNNGV. The CDR3 has 14 amino acids.

The chain recombines TRBV5-1 with TRBJ1-1; D is unclear. The germline gives CDR1 SGHRS, CDR2 YFSETQ. V lost 4 bases and J 4 bases, leaving 11 bases between the germline ends. The CDR3 loop spans 13 amino acids. The CDR3 region is CASSPQLSTEAFF. For the CDR3, the DNA is TGCGCCAGCAGCCCCCAGCTTTCCACTGAAGCTTTCTTT.